This T cell receptor (beta chain) stems from a study of blood T cell repertoires in COVID-19. Across the whole study: Nucleic acid was either cDNA or gDNA, and it came from T cells, B-cell-depleted T cells, or PBMCs.

Some clones are missing from TCRdb's copy, which holds only in-frame ones; the method was immunoSEQ multiplex PCR. The data contain some 87,000 clones, roughly 77% of them seen just once; the ten biggest clones take up 13%. CDR3 length equals 13 residues. Germline lookup yields CDR1 WSHSY and CDR2 SAAADI. The V gene lost 6 bases and the J gene lost 8 bases, with 16 bases spanning the gap. Sequencing used peripheral blood. The rearrangement links TRBV10-2 to TRBJ1-2, with D maybe TRBD1 (5 bases). The TCR sequence derives from a human donor in a cohort sampled during active COVID-19. CDR3 protein: CASSDSRAGGYTF. The CDR3 coding sequence is TGCGCCAGCAGCGATAGCAGGGCGGGAGGCTACACCTTC.